The text below deals with one T cell receptor (beta chain). This clone's antigen is unknown. The input lacks base qualities; no much larger clone sits a single base away. Another Seattle source contributed samples from volunteer blood donors who had recovered from COVID-19. Collaborating institutions collected whole blood in K2EDTA tubes following their own protocols. For TCRbeta analysis, collaborators shipped samples in one of three forms: frozen whole blood, isolated PBMCs, or DNA extracted from either of those sample types. This entry is derived from a study of blood T cell repertoires in COVID-19 (dated by TCRdb to about 2020). The study in broad terms: Collaborator samples came from the United States, Italy and Spain and covered acute and convalescent phases of COVID-19. The material from the prospective study consisted of cDNA or gDNA derived from T cells, B-cell-depleted T cells, or PBMCs. HLA class I and class II types, where available, came from metadata supplied by the sample provider rather than from assay-based typing. Samples were obtained from the ongoing ImmuneRACE study (first 160 participants) and from approximately 1,200 subjects provided by 6 global collaborators. The sample metadata nearly always contained a de-identified subject ID, COVID-19 status, age in years and sex. Subjects who had been exposed to COVID-19, were actively infected with it, or had recovered from it provided the deeply sampled blood TCRbeta repertoires that made up the dataset. A freely available public database, intended as a resource for researchers studying the immune response to SARS-CoV-2, is where the repertoires were released. Summary of the overall study and its limitations: Clinical and demographic metadata were provided uncurated, with the amount varying by source and participant.

TCRbeta CDR3 regions were amplified from genomic DNA by means of the immunoSEQ Assay, a bias-controlled multiplex PCR. Under the source paper's analysis protocol: The number of nucleated cells in each sample was estimated by amplification of reference gene primers within the assay. To quantify the absolute abundance of each unique TCRbeta CDR3 rearrangement, sequence reads were collapsed and filtered. Productive Simpson clonality was computed per sample as the square root of Simpson's diversity index over productive rearrangements. The clones in this table, taken by TCRdb from immuneACCESS, are in-frame only. Not every clone is retained; where verified, under half of the shortfall comes from an unresolved V gene, and the cause of the rest is unknown. V and J calls and clone size are given by that table; D and trimming were obtained from the DNA. The sample yields 310,000 or so clones; approximately 88% were counted once. In total, the top ten clones hold roughly 6.7% of the sample.

The germline V and J ends show losses of 6 bases and 3 bases respectively, and no gene match explains 11 bases of the junction. The germline V gene yields MNHEY for CDR1 and SVGEGT for CDR2. From the cysteine through the phenylalanine, the CDR3 covers 18 amino acids. Here the CDR3 DNA is all that survives: 54 bases in frame from base 1. The receptor chain draws on TRBV6-2 or TRBV6-3 and TRBJ2-2, and 12 junction bases match TRBD1. Material for sequencing was peripheral blood. The receptor was derived from a man between 18 and 35 years old who had recovered from COVID-19. The DNA sequence is as follows: TGTGCCAGCAGCCCTCGGGACAGGGGGCGGTTCGACACCGGGGAGCTGTTTTTT. Translated, this is CASSPRDRGRFDTGELFF.